The sequence of this T cell receptor (beta chain) was determined in a study of T cells in Graves' hyperthyroidism and ophthalmopathy. Amplification yielded TCR beta CDR3 regions, with RNA transcripts as the source. First-round RT-PCR of the TCR CDR3 relied on the HTBI primer set. TCRdb processed the multiplex PCR reads anew with MiXCR; each CDR3 protein has one entry. The table shows approximately 210,000 distinct CDR3 sequences, with roughly a sixth occurring only once. The CDR3 totals 17 residues. Per the germline V gene, CDR1 is LGHNT and CDR2 is FRNRAP. Trimming cost V 0 bases and J 2 bases; bases outside gene matches: 5. Patients between 18 and 65 years old had hyperthyroidism, newly diagnosed and lasting under 2 months. Study results and caveats: Most thyroid clonotypes that were expanded above 0.001 also turned up in blood.

This clonotype was recorded many times. Its antigen is undetermined. This receptor was taken from a man in his fifties with Graves' hyperthyroidism. Material: blood. The J gene is TRBJ2-1, the V gene TRBV12-5, with 9 bases matching TRBD1. CDR3 residues: CASGLVLGQGTYNEQFF. CDR3 DNA sequence: TGTGCTAGTGGTTTGGTACTAGGACAGGGGACCTACAATGAGCAGTTCTTC.